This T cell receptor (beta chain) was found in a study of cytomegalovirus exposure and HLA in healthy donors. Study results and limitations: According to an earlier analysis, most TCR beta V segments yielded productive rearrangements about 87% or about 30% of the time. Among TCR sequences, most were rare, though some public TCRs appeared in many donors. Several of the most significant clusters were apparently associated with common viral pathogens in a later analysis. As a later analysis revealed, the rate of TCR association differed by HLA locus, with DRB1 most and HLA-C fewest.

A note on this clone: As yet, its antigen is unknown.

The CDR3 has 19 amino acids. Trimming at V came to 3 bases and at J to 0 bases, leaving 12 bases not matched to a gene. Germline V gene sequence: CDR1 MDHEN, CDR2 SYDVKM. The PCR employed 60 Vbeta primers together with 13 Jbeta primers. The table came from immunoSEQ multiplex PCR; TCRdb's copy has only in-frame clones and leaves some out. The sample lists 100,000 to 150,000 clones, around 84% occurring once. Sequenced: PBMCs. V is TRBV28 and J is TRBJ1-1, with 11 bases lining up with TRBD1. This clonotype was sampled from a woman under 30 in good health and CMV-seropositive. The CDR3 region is CASSFSPWDRGFVNTEAFF. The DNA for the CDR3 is TGTGCCAGCAGTTTTTCCCCGTGGGACAGGGGGTTCGTGAACACTGAAGCTTTCTTT.